The subject of this entry is one T cell receptor beta chain. The source of the sample is a study of blood T cell repertoires in COVID-19. Study context: Acute and convalescent COVID-19 specimens originated in the United States, Italy and Spain. The cDNA or gDNA used as material had been derived from T cells, B-cell-depleted T cells, or PBMCs.

Original handling: Cell counts per sample came from amplifying reference gene primers. Only in-frame clones appear in the TCRdb table, and some are missing; sequencing was by immunoSEQ multiplex PCR. The V and J calls and the clone size are those of that table, but D and trimming were determined from the DNA. The sample shows about 40,000 clones, about four fifths of them seen only once. Per germline, CDR1 SGDLS and CDR2 YYNGEE. After removal of 3 bases from V and 8 bases from J, the junction contained 21 bases not matched to a gene. The CDR3 extends over 19 amino acids. This clonotype was obtained from a woman aged 55-70 years with acute or convalescent COVID-19. This sequence joins TRBV9 and TRBJ1-5, with TRBD1 matching 9 bases. Sequenced sample: peripheral blood. In nucleotides, the CDR3 is TGTGCCAGCAGCGGCCGGGACAGGGTAGACTCTAGGTCTATTGAGCCCCAGCATTTT. It specifies CASSGRDRVDSRSIEPQHF.